This T cell receptor (beta chain) originates from a study of blood T cell repertoires in COVID-19. Germline CDR1 MDHEN, CDR2 SYDVKM. CDR3 length: 14 amino acids. The V gene end was trimmed by 1 base and the J gene end by 4 bases; junction bases not matched to a gene: 4. Data came from immunoSEQ multiplex PCR; TCRdb stores just in-frame clones and leaves some out. The table shows some 50,000 clones, with roughly four fifths occurring only once. The chain carries TRBV28 and TRBJ2-7; the match to TRBD1 covers 7 bases. The sequence derives from a human donor in a cohort sampled during active COVID-19. Specimen: peripheral blood. This CDR3 reads CASSLLGQTYEQYF. As DNA, the CDR3 is TGTGCCAGCAGTTTATTGGGACAGACTTACGAGCAGTACTTC.